This TCR beta chain derives from a study of cytomegalovirus exposure and HLA in healthy donors. Worth noting for this clone: What it binds is unknown.

It was with 60 Vbeta and 13 Jbeta primers that the PCR ran. Only in-frame clones appear in the TCRdb table, and some are missing; sequencing was by immunoSEQ multiplex PCR. The sample yields some 190,000 clones, roughly 77% seen once. Study results and limitations: Serostatus for CMV was the only available immune exposure information.

The CDR3 totals 13 residues. CDR1 is LNHDA and CDR2 is SQIVND in the germline V gene (reference sequence). V was pared by 3 bases and J by 3 bases, with 8 bases between. The receptor's source is a woman aged 45-65 years in good health and CMV-seronegative. The sequencing input was PBMCs. The chain employs TRBV19 and TRBJ1-1; D remains unclear. The CDR3 loop is CASSIRRDTEAFF. The CDR3 bases are TGTGCCAGTAGTATTCGCCGGGACACTGAAGCTTTCTTT.